This T cell receptor (beta chain) was sequenced during a study of OX40 agonist ivuxolimab in advanced cancers. On this clone: The target antigen is unknown.

This CDR3 contains 16 residues. The junction had 4 bases not matched to a gene; V was cut back by 4 bases and J by 1 base. The germline CDR1 and CDR2 sequences are KGHSH and LQKENI. Produced via immunoSEQ multiplex PCR; TCRdb's table is partial and in-frame only. The table has roughly 48,000 clones, 83% seen once; the top ten hold approximately 1.2%. Findings of the study overall: Clonal expansion was among the lowest in partial responders at 0.1-3.0 mg/kg, especially CD8+. The CD4+ and CD8+ T cells in the blood had expanded clonally by week 6 at 0.1 to 3.0 mg/kg. Researchers report that CD8+ T cells had, on average, more expanded clones than CD4+.

This sequence was found in an adult with an advanced solid tumor such as melanoma, head and neck, liver or kidney cancer. Sequenced here: CD4+ or CD8+ T cells sorted from blood, sampled in a trial of the OX40 agonist ivuxolimab. The chain joins TRBV18 to TRBJ2-2; TRBD1 matches 9 bases. CDR3 in amino acids: CASSQRQGGNTGELFF. The CDR3 bases are TGTGCCAGCTCACAGCGACAGGGGGGGAACACCGGGGAGCTGTTTTTT.